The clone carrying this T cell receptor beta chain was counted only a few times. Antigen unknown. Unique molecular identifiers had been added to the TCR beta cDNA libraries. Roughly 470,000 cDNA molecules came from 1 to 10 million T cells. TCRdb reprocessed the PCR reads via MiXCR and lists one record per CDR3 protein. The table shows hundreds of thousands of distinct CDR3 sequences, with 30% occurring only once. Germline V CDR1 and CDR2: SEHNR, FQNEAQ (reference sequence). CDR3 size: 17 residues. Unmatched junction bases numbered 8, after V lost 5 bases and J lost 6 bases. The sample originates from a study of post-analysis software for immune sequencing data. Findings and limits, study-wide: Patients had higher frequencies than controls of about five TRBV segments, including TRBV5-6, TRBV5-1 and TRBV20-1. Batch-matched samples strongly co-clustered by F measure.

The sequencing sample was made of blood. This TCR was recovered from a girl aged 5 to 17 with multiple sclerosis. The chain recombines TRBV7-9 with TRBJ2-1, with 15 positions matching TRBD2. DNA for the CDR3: TGTGCCAGCAGCCCAGGACTAGCGGGAGGGCCTTTCAATGAGCAGTTCTTC. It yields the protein CASSPGLAGGPFNEQFF.